The clone carrying this T cell receptor beta chain was seen only a few times. The antigen remains undetermined. From the RT-PCR reads, TCRdb called clonotypes with MiXCR, one entry per CDR3 protein. The sample has 290,000 or so distinct CDR3 sequences, 20% to 25% seen once; the top ten hold about 9.3%. The CDR3 consists of 16 residues. J lost 7 bases, V lost 3 bases, and 12 bases had no gene match. Per germline, CDR1 KGHDR and CDR2 SFDVKD. This sample is part of a study of response to subunit inactivated influenza vaccine. Overall study results and limits: Only a handful of new T cells, the authors suggested, are recruited with each seasonal influenza vaccination.

This specimen consisted of PBMCs from blood, obtained about 20 months after vaccination. The origin of this receptor is a man between 50 and 69 years old who received an inactivated influenza vaccine. V is TRBV24-1 and J is TRBJ1-2; 8 nucleotides line up with TRBD1. The CDR3 DNA is TGTGCCACCAGTGATCCCCGAAACACAGGGACAGGTGGCTACACCTTC. As protein: CATSDPRNTGTGGYTF.